This T cell receptor beta chain was captured in a study of blood T cell repertoires in COVID-19. At the level of the study: PBMCs, B-cell-depleted T cells, or T cells were the source of the cDNA or gDNA that made up the material.

The CDR3 is 14 amino acids. Germline-derived CDR1 and CDR2 are SGHRS and YFSETQ. The ends were cut back, 0 bases at V and 3 bases at J, with 9 bases in the middle. Data came from immunoSEQ multiplex PCR; TCRdb stores just in-frame clones and leaves some out. The data show 80,000 to 100,000 clones, approximately 79% seen once. Sequencing was performed on peripheral blood. This sequence originates from a man between 65 and 80 years old with COVID-19, enrolled during active disease. The chain recombines TRBV5-1 with TRBJ2-5; perhaps TRBD2 as D (5 bases). The CDR3 spells CASSLVSGKETQYF. In nucleotides, the CDR3 is TGCGCCAGCAGCTTGGTTTCCGGGAAAGAGACCCAGTACTTC.